One sample yielded the 17 T cell receptor beta chains listed below, sequenced in a study of control samples from healthy donors and cancer patients. Generated by immunoSEQ multiplex PCR, the TCRdb table keeps only in-frame clones and is missing some. The table records 120,000 or so clones, roughly 94% of them present only once. Sequences were obtained from blood. These receptors all stem from a man aged 30 to 45 in good health.

This chain joins TRBV7-9 and TRBJ2-2; TRBD2 matches 13 bases. CDR3 length: 18 residues. Trimming took 0 bases from V and 7 from J; bases not matched to a gene: 8. Germline V gene data show CDR1 as SEHNR and CDR2 as FQNEAQ (reference sequence). CDR3 in amino acids: CASSLALTSGGADGELFF. The CDR3, as DNA: TGTGCCAGCAGCTTAGCGCTTACTAGCGGGGGGGCCGACGGGGAGCTGTTTTTT.

In nucleotides, the CDR3 is TGTGCCAGTAGCCCCACAGGGAACCCCCAAGAGACCCAGTACTTC. It codes for CASSPTGNPQETQYF. The V call is TRBV19, the J call TRBJ2-5; tentative D call: TRBD1 (6 bases). V gave up 6 bases and J gave up 1 base, with 15 bases separating them. Germline assignment: CDR1 LNHDA and CDR2 SQIVND (reference sequence). The CDR3 is made up of 15 amino acids.

V gene TRBV6-4 combines with J gene TRBJ1-2; D call uncertain. Germline lookup yields CDR1 MRHNA and CDR2 SNTAGT. V dropped 10 bases and J dropped 8 bases, with 14 bases sitting between them. CDR3 length: 11 amino acids. Here the CDR3 reads CATSKQGGYTF. The CDR3 DNA sequence: TGTGCCACCTCGAAGCAAGGAGGCTACACCTTC.

This rearrangement joins TRBV11-2 to TRBJ2-2; D gene unclear. CDR1 and CDR2 (germline): SGHAT, FQNNGV. This CDR3 comprises 15 residues. Trimming left V 8 bases short and J 2 bases short, with 15 bases between. CDR3 protein: CASPEKGLNTGELFF. For the CDR3, the DNA is TGTGCCAGCCCCGAAAAGGGTTTAAACACCGGGGAGCTGTTTTTT.

The chain combines TRBV21-1 with TRBJ1-1. TRBV21-1 is a known pseudogene. This CDR3 is built from 13 residues. The CDR3 sequence is CASSKAVGLEAFF. CDR3 coding DNA: TGTGCCAGCAGCAAAGCCGTAGGTTTAGAAGCTTTCTTT.

The chain couples TRBV19 to TRBJ1-1; D gene unclear. V was trimmed by 5 bases and J by 4 bases, leaving 14 bases between them. From germline, CDR1 is LNHDA and CDR2 SQIVND (reference sequence). The CDR3 contains 14 residues. The CDR3 sequence: CASSPGSPSTEAFF. The CDR3 nucleotides are TGTGCCAGTAGTCCGGGGTCTCCAAGCACTGAAGCTTTCTTT.

The V call is TRBV2, the J call TRBJ2-1; 7 bases line up with TRBD1. The CDR3 is 15 residues long. Per germline, CDR1 SNHLY and CDR2 FYNNEI. V shed 5 bases and J 1 base; nucleotides not matched to a gene: 5. The CDR3: CASSYDRASYNEQFF. CDR3 coding DNA: TGTGCCAGCAGTTACGACAGGGCATCCTACAATGAGCAGTTCTTC.

The chain carries TRBV6-1 and TRBJ1-1, with a weak D call TRBD1 (5 bases). CDR3 length: 14 amino acids. V was trimmed by 3 bases and J by 1 base, leaving 9 bases between them. From germline, CDR1 is MNHNS and CDR2 SASEGT. CDR3 in DNA: TGTGCCAGCAGTGATTCCAGGGCGAACACTGAAGCTTTCTTT. Protein: CASSDSRANTEAFF.

This clone has a single count. The junction departs from germline at one end; a sequencing error may be responsible. V gene TRBV7-9 combines with J gene TRBJ1-1; unclear D gene. The germline CDR1 and CDR2 sequences are SEHNR and FQNEAQ (reference sequence). This CDR3 is built from 11 residues. The CDR3 bases are TGTGCCAGCAGCCTAGGCGGCCAGAAAGTCTTT. Translation gives CASSLGGQKVF.

The chain has TRBV7-9 and TRBJ1-4, with TRBD1 matching 7 bases. The germline CDR1 and CDR2 sequences are SEHNR and FQNEAQ (reference sequence). The CDR3 is 12 amino acids. V dropped 10 bases and J dropped 7; count of bases not matched to a gene: 6. The CDR3 loop is CATQGGGEKLFF. CDR3 nucleotide sequence: TGTGCCACCCAGGGGGGGGGTGAAAAACTGTTTTTT. Supplemented by reference TRBV7-9 and TRBJ1-4, the full variable domain reads DTGVSQNPRHKITKRGQNVTFRCDPISEHNRLYWYRQTLGQGPEFLTYFQNEAQLEKSRLLSDRFSAERPKGSFSTLEIQRTEQGDSAMYLCATQGGGEKLFFGSGTQLSVL.

Only a few counts were recorded for this clone. This chain joins TRBV5-8 and TRBJ1-3; D gene unclear. The V gene lost 2 bases and the J gene lost 1 base, with 10 bases spanning the gap. Germline assignment: CDR1 SGHTS and CDR2 YDEGEE. The CDR3 length is 15 residues. The CDR3 DNA reads TGTGCCAGCAGCTTTTCACAGATTTCTGGAAACACCATATATTTT. This encodes CASSFSQISGNTIYF.

The rearrangement links TRBV15 to TRBJ1-2; no firm D call. The CDR3 is 13 residues long. Per germline, CDR1 LNHNV and CDR2 YYDKDF (reference sequence). The V and J ends lost 4 bases and 0 bases respectively, with 6 bases between them. The CDR3 DNA reads as TGTGCCACCAGCATCGAATCTAACTATGGCTACACCTTC. Translating it yields CATSIESNYGYTF.

The chain carries TRBV2 and TRBJ2-1, with D unclear. Per germline, CDR1 SNHLY and CDR2 FYNNEI. The CDR3 loop spans 14 amino acids. Trimming pared 7 bases from V and 9 bases from J, leaving 19 bases between. The CDR3 region is CASIPNIQVGEQFF. Here the CDR3 DNA reads TGTGCCAGCATTCCGAACATCCAGGTTGGTGAGCAGTTCTTC. The complete variable domain, with remaining parts taken from reference TRBV2 and TRBJ2-1, reads EPEVTQTPSHQVTQMGQEVILRCVPISNHLYFYWYRQILGQKVEFLVSFYNNEISEKSEIFDDQFSVERPDGSNFTLKIRSTKLEDSAMYFCASIPNIQVGEQFFGPGTRLTVL.

The J gene is TRBJ1-5, the V gene TRBV7-6, with D possibly being TRBD1 (5 bases). Germline V gene lookup returns CDR1 SGHVS and CDR2 FNYEAQ. This CDR3 contains 13 residues. Trimming left V 5 bases short and J 7 bases short, with 12 bases between. DNA for the CDR3: TGTGCCAGCAGCGGGGGAACCTTACAGCCCCAGCATTTT. Translated, it gives CASSGGTLQPQHF. Full variable domain (remainder filled in from reference TRBV7-6 and TRBJ1-5): GAGVSQSPRYKVTKRGQDVALRCDPISGHVSLYWYRQALGQGPEFLTYFNYEAQQDKSGLPNDRFSAERPEGSISTLTIQRTEQRDSAMYRCASSGGTLQPQHFGDGTRLSIL.

This clone has a single count. The chain has TRBV7-3 and TRBJ1-3; D remains ambiguous. Germline CDR1 SGHTA, CDR2 FQGTGA. Trimming pared 5 bases from V and 0 bases from J, leaving 5 bases between. This CDR3 is built from 13 residues. For the CDR3, the DNA is TGTGCCAGCAGCCTGAGCTCTGGAAACACCATATATTTT. As protein: CASSLSSGNTIYF. Variable domain in full (rest from reference TRBV7-3 and TRBJ1-3): GAGVSQTPSNKVTEKGKYVELRCDPISGHTALYWYRQSLGQGPEFLIYFQGTGAADDSGLPNDRFFAVRPEGSVSTLKIQRTERGDSAVYLCASSLSSGNTIYFGEGSWLTVV.

CDR3 loop: CASSTRTGEKLFF. The DNA of the CDR3 is TGTGCCAGCAGCACTAGGACAGGAGAAAAACTGTTTTTT. V gene TRBV9 combines with J gene TRBJ1-4; 7 nucleotides agree with TRBD1. Germline CDR1 is SGDLS and CDR2 is YYNGEE. This CDR3 contains 13 residues. Losses at the gene ends were 4 bases for V and 8 bases for J; bases not matched to a gene: 5.

This rearrangement joins TRBV18 to TRBJ2-7; D may be TRBD1 (6 bases). The CDR3 has 15 amino acids. The V end was cut by 8 bases, the J end by 4 bases, with 21 bases between. CDR1 KGHSH and CDR2 LQKENI come from the germline V gene. DNA for the CDR3: TGTGCCAGCACAGAGGAAGGGGGTGCGAAATACGAGCAGTACTTC. As protein: CASTEEGGAKYEQYF.